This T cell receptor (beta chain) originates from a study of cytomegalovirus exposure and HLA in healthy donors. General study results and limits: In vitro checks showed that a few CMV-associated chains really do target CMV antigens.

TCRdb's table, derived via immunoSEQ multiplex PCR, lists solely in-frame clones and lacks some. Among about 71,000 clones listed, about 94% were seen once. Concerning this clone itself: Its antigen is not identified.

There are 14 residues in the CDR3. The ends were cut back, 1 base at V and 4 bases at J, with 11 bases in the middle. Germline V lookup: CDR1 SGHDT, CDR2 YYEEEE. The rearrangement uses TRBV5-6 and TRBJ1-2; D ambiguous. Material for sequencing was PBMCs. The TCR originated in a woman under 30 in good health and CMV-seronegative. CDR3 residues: CASSLSSSVYGYTF. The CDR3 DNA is TGTGCCAGCAGCTTGAGCTCCAGCGTCTATGGCTACACCTTC.